These 10 T cell receptor beta chains share one sample of origin, sequenced in a study of T cell changes during pregnancy in multiple sclerosis. The data were produced by immunoSEQ multiplex PCR, yet TCRdb's version contains in-frame clones alone and is incomplete. The sample records approximately 15,000 clones, less than 90% being singletons. Material: CD8+ T cells from peripheral blood mononuclear cells, obtained in the third trimester of pregnancy. These receptors originate from a female donor in good health, enrolled as a control in a pregnancy study.

The chain carries TRBV27 and TRBJ1-2, with no clear D. Germline CDR1 and CDR2: MNHEY and SMNVEV (reference sequence). This CDR3 has 12 amino acids. V was pared by 5 bases and J by 8 bases, with 12 bases between. CDR3: CASSKGAGGYTF. CDR3 nucleotide sequence: TGTGCCAGCAGTAAGGGTGCGGGAGGCTACACCTTC.

This clone was detected only a few times. Other DNA sequences in the sample encode the same CDR3. This sequence joins TRBV7-9 and TRBJ2-7; TRBD1 might be the D (6 bases). Germline CDR1 and CDR2: SEHNR and FQNEAQ (reference sequence). The CDR3 contains 12 residues. The V end lost 5 bases, the J end lost 5 bases, and 10 bases lay between the germline ends. CDR3 bases: TGTGCCAGCAGCCGCAGGGGCGACGAGCAGTACTTC. It specifies CASSRRGDEQYF.

The V and J genes are TRBV13 and TRBJ2-7; the D gene is possibly TRBD1 (6 bases). Trimming shortened V by 5 bases and J by 5 bases, and 16 bases separated the two germline ends. Germline V gene sequence: CDR1 PRHDT, CDR2 FYEKMQ (reference sequence). CDR3 size: 14 residues. The CDR3 loop reads CASSRRTVKDEQYF. The CDR3, as DNA: TGTGCCAGCAGCCGCCGGACAGTTAAAGACGAGCAGTACTTC.

The chain employs TRBV6-1 and TRBJ2-3; TRBD2 aligns across 15 bases. The CDR3 has 15 residues. Losses at the gene ends were 7 bases for V and 6 bases for J; bases not matched to a gene: 5. Germline V gene lookup returns CDR1 MNHNS and CDR2 SASEGT. The CDR3 spells CASIRTSGGADTQYF. The CDR3 DNA follows: TGTGCCAGCATCCGGACTAGCGGGGGGGCCGATACGCAGTATTTT.

This clone has a handful of counts. V is TRBV30 and J is TRBJ2-1; TRBD2 aligns across 11 bases. Germline assignment: CDR1 GTSNPN and CDR2 SVGIG (reference sequence). The length of the CDR3 is 14 residues. With 7 bases clipped from V and 7 bases from J, the junction kept 9 bases outside the gene matches. This chain's CDR3 is CALEGSGRANEQFF. The CDR3 nucleotides are TGTGCCTTGGAGGGTAGCGGGAGGGCAAATGAGCAGTTCTTC. Supplemented by reference TRBV30 and TRBJ2-1, the full variable domain reads SQTIHQWPATLVQPVGSPLSLECTVEGTSNPNLYWYRQAAGRGLQLLFYSVGIGQISSEVPQNLSASRPQDRQFILSSKKLLLSDSGFYLCALEGSGRANEQFFGPGTRLTVL.

The chain is built from TRBV6-6 and TRBJ1-1, with no clear D. Germline V gene lookup returns CDR1 MNHNY and CDR2 SVGAGI (reference sequence). Trimming removed 2 bases from V and 1 base from J, with 8 bases in between. The CDR3 has 14 amino acids. CDR3 protein: CASSYVTENTEAFF. CDR3 in DNA: TGTGCCAGCAGTTACGTCACAGAGAACACTGAAGCTTTCTTT.

The V call is TRBV10-3, the J call TRBJ2-5; 8 bases agree with TRBD1. This CDR3 comprises 16 residues. Germline V gene lookup returns CDR1 ENHRY and CDR2 SYGVKD. J lost 3 bases, V lost 6 bases, and 12 bases had no gene match. CDR3 nucleotides: TGTGCCATCAGGACAGGGGTGAGTATCCAGGAAGAGACCCAGTACTTC. Translation gives CAIRTGVSIQEETQYF.

J is TRBJ1-5 and V is TRBV5-8; the match to TRBD1 covers 8 bases. The CDR3 extends over 15 amino acids. The germline CDR1 and CDR2 sequences are SGHTS and YDEGEE. Trimming at V came to 1 base and at J to 2 bases, leaving 2 bases not matched to a gene. The DNA for the CDR3 is TGTGCCAGCAGCTTGTCGACAGGGGGCAATCAGCCCCAGCATTTT. It specifies CASSLSTGGNQPQHF.

This clone was observed a handful of times. The genes are TRBV4-3 and TRBJ2-3, with 15 positions matching TRBD2. The germline V gene has CDR1 LGHNA and CDR2 YSLEER. J was trimmed by 5 bases and V by 2 bases; bases with no gene match: 8. This CDR3 comprises 18 residues. The CDR3, as DNA: TGCGCCAGCAGCCAACCTTTCCGGACTAGCGGGGGGGAAGATACGCAGTATTTT. Amino acids: CASSQPFRTSGGEDTQYF.

This chain links TRBV27 with TRBJ2-1, with D possibly matching TRBD1 (7 bases). V was pared by 4 bases and J by 4 bases, with 11 bases between. This CDR3 is 14 amino acids long. CDR1 is MNHEY and CDR2 is SMNVEV in the germline V gene (reference sequence). CDR3 region: CASSWGDSYNEQFF. The CDR3 nucleotides are TGTGCCAGCAGTTGGGGGGACAGTTACAATGAGCAGTTCTTC.